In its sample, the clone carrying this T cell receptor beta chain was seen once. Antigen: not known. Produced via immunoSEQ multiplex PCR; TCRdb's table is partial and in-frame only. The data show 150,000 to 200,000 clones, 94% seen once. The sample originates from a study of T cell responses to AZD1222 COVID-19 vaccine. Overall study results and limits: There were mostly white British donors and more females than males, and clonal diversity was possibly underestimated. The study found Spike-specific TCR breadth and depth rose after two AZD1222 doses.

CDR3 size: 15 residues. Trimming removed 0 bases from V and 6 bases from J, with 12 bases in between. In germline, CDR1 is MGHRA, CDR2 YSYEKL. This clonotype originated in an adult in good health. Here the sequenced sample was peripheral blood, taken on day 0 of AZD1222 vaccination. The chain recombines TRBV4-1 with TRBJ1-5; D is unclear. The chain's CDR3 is CASSQDLVPGQPQHF. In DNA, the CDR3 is TGCGCCAGCAGCCAAGATTTGGTTCCGGGTCAGCCCCAGCATTTT.